The clone carrying this TCR beta chain was seen a handful of times. Since all of the isolated RNA was reverse transcribed, expressed TCRB transcripts were what got sequenced. The method was immunoSEQ multiplex PCR; TCRdb's version includes in-frame clones alone and lacks a portion of them. The data hold some 410,000 clones, with around 10% observed a single time. This entry belongs to a study of beta chain features in type 1 diabetes. The CDR3 runs to 12 residues. Trimming cost V 5 bases and J 9 bases, with 11 bases left between them. CDR1 SNHLY and CDR2 FYNNEI come from the germline V gene. The sequencing sample was made of naive CD4+ T cells from blood. V gene TRBV2 combines with J gene TRBJ2-1; no clear D. This TCR derives from a woman younger than 35 in good health. DNA of the CDR3: TGTGCCAGCAGTCGCGTTCGGAGTGAGCAGTTCTTC. Protein sequence: CASSRVRSEQFF.